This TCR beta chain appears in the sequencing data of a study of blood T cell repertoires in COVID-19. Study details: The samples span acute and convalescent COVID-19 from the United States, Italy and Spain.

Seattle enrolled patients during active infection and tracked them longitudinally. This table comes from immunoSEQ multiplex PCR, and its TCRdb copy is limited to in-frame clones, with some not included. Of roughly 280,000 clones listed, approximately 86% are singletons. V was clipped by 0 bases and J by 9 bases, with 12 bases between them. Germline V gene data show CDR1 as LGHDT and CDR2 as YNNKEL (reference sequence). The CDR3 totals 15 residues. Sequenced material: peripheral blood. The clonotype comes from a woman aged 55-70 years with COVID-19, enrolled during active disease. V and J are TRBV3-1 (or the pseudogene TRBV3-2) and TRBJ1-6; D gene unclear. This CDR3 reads CASSQDGISGSPLHF. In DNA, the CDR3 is TGTGCCAGCAGCCAAGATGGCATTAGCGGTTCACCCCTCCACTTT.